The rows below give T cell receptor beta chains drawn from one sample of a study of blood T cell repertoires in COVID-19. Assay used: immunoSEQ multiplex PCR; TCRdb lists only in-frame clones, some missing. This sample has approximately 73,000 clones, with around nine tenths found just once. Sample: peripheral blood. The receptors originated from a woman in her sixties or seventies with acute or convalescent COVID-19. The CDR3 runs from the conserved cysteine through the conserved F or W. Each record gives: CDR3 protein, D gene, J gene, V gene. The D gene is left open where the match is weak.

CASSQQGYGTDTQYF	-	TRBJ2-3	TRBV3-1/TRBV3-2
CASSPSPSGYTF	-	TRBJ1-2	TRBV28
CASSLIPGGVPDTQYF	-	TRBJ2-3	TRBV7-2
CASSSPGQSYEQYF	TRBD1	TRBJ2-7	TRBV6-5
CASSLDWGIGNTIYF	-	TRBJ1-3	TRBV11-2
CASSLHTSGRAGEQYF	TRBD2	TRBJ2-7	TRBV28
CASSLWTSGIYEQYF	TRBD2	TRBJ2-7	TRBV7-9
CASSYGQVGNTEAFF	TRBD1	TRBJ1-1	TRBV28
CASSLEGRRYSPLHF	-	TRBJ1-6	TRBV7-2
CASSTRDGSYNEQFF	-	TRBJ2-1	TRBV28
CASSLGATGVNEKLFF	-	TRBJ1-4	TRBV5-1
CASSLLPPPSGVYNEQFF	TRBD2	TRBJ2-1	TRBV7-3
CASSLIGLAGAYEQYF	TRBD2	TRBJ2-7	TRBV27
CASSRQGDNEQFF	-	TRBJ2-1	TRBV11-3
CASRPSLASGPQYF	-	TRBJ2-7	TRBV27